Following are 8 T cell receptor beta chains from one sample sequenced in a study of T cells in Graves' hyperthyroidism and ophthalmopathy. From RNA transcripts, TCR beta CDR3 regions were amplified. An initial round of RT-PCR targeting the TCR CDR3 relied on the HTBI primer set. Each CDR3 protein is one row after TCRdb ran MiXCR on the multiplex PCR reads. The data contain a few hundred thousand distinct CDR3 sequences, approximately 14% of them singletons. Sequences were obtained from blood. Receptors were obtained from a woman aged 25 to 39 with Graves' hyperthyroidism.

The chain recombines TRBV3-1 with TRBJ2-1; 9 nucleotides line up with TRBD1. The CDR3 totals 12 residues. Germline V gene data show CDR1 as LGHDT and CDR2 as YNNKEL (reference sequence). V dropped 2 bases and J dropped 15; count of bases not matched to a gene: 5. In DNA form, the CDR3 reads TGTGCCAGCAGCCAATCCGGGACAGGGTCGTTCTTC. This encodes CASSQSGTGSFF.

V gene TRBV24-1 combines with J gene TRBJ1-2; D is unresolved. V was clipped by 10 bases and J by 4 bases, with 12 bases between them. Germline-derived CDR1 and CDR2 are KGHDR and SFDVKD. This CDR3 region has 12 residues. The CDR3 DNA reads TGTGCCACTCCAAGCGAAACCTATGGCTACACCTTC. Its translation is CATPSETYGYTF.

The sample holds a few counts of this clonotype. The chain has TRBV5-1 and TRBJ2-1; 8 nucleotides match TRBD1. Germline CDR1 SGHRS, CDR2 YFSETQ. The trim removed 4 bases at V and 7 bases at J, leaving 10 bases unmatched. The length of the CDR3 is 15 residues. The CDR3 region is CASSPDQGALNEQFF. The CDR3 DNA sequence: TGCGCCAGCAGCCCGGACCAGGGGGCATTAAATGAGCAGTTCTTC.

This clonotype has a count of ten or more. The rearrangement links TRBV12-5 to TRBJ1-2; D not certain. The germline V gene encodes CDR1 LGHNT and CDR2 FRNRAP. V lost 1 base and J lost 4, with 10 bases in between. The CDR3 is 14 residues long. The CDR3 DNA is TGTGCTAGTGGTTTGGAGGGCTTTGGCTATGGCTACACCTTC. The encoded protein is CASGLEGFGYGYTF. The full variable domain, its missing parts supplied by reference TRBV12-5 and TRBJ1-2, is DARVTQTPRHKVTEMGQEVTMRCQPILGHNTVFWYRQTMMQGLELLAYFRNRAPLDDSGMPKDRFSAEMPDATLATLKIQPSEPRDSAVYFCASGLEGFGYGYTFGSGTRLTVV.

This clonotype was observed many times. V usage is TRBV27 and J usage is TRBJ2-2; 12 bases agree with TRBD2. The CDR3 contains 17 residues. V shed 6 bases and J 2 bases; nucleotides not matched to a gene: 7. Germline V lookup: CDR1 MNHEY, CDR2 SMNVEV (reference sequence). In nucleotides, the CDR3 is TGTGCCAGCAGCGGAAGACTAGCGGGAGTAAACACCGGGGAGCTGTTTTTT. Amino acid sequence: CASSGRLAGVNTGELFF.

This clonotype has at least ten counts. V usage is TRBV6-1 and J usage is TRBJ2-7; weak D call: TRBD2 (6 bases). Trimming shortened V by 4 bases and J by 0 bases, and 16 bases separated the two germline ends. This CDR3 contains 16 residues. Looked up from germline, CDR1 is MNHNS and CDR2 is SASEGT. The CDR3 sequence: CASSASPAGYSYEQYF. The CDR3 DNA is TGTGCCAGCAGTGCGAGCCCGGCGGGGTACTCCTACGAGCAGTACTTC.

The table lists this clonotype with many counts. The chain combines TRBV7-2 with TRBJ2-7; D not resolved. V lost 2 bases and J lost 3, with 20 bases in between. Germline V lookup: CDR1 SGHTA, CDR2 FQGNSA. The CDR3 covers 17 residues. The CDR3 region has the DNA TGTGCCAGCAGCTTAATCGTACGGCAACCCAAAAACTACGAGCAGTACTTC. This sequence encodes CASSLIVRQPKNYEQYF.

This clonotype was counted at least ten times. The chain links TRBV6-2 or TRBV6-3 to TRBJ1-2; D may be TRBD1 (6 bases). V was pared by 6 bases and J by 4 bases, with 15 bases between. The CDR3 length is 14 residues. In germline, CDR1 is MNHEY, CDR2 SVGEGT. The CDR3 region is CASRPDSLRYGYTF. CDR3 bases: TGTGCCAGCAGACCGGACAGCTTACGCTATGGCTACACCTTC.